Shown below are 8 T cell receptor beta chains from a single sample sequenced in a study of blood T cell repertoires in COVID-19. Sequencing used immunoSEQ multiplex PCR; TCRdb keeps in-frame clones, though not all of them. In the table there are roughly 220,000 clones, 65% to 85% of which are singletons. The sequencing input was peripheral blood. The source of these receptors is a woman in her sixties with acute or convalescent COVID-19.

This chain connects TRBV4-1 to TRBJ2-1; the D gene is possibly TRBD2 (5 bases). The CDR3 totals 17 residues. Germline V lookup: CDR1 MGHRA, CDR2 YSYEKL. The ends were cut back, 4 bases at V and 6 bases at J, with 22 bases in the middle. Here the CDR3 reads CASSLTSRAGVFNEQFF. CDR3 in DNA: TGCGCCAGCAGCCTAACCTCGAGGGCAGGCGTGTTCAATGAGCAGTTCTTC.

The chain employs TRBV11-1 and TRBJ2-2; D is perhaps TRBD1 (5 bases). Germline V lookup: CDR1 SGHAT, CDR2 FQDESV (reference sequence). The length of the CDR3 is 14 residues. V dropped 5 bases and J dropped 4 bases, with 11 bases sitting between them. The CDR3 coding sequence is TGTGCCAGCAGCCCTCGACAGTTCACCGGGGAGCTGTTTTTT. Residues: CASSPRQFTGELFF.

The rearrangement joins TRBV6-1 to TRBJ2-2; D remains ambiguous. Germline CDR1 MNHNS, CDR2 SASEGT. The CDR3 is made up of 14 amino acids. V was clipped by 2 bases and J by 1 base, with 5 bases between them. CDR3 in amino acids: CASSELGNTGELFF. The CDR3 region has the DNA TGTGCCAGCAGTGAACTAGGGAACACCGGGGAGCTGTTTTTT.

The chain uses TRBV3-1 (or the pseudogene TRBV3-2) and TRBJ2-5; D not certain. This CDR3 has 12 amino acids. Trimming removed 5 bases at V and 8 bases at J, with 12 bases between. In germline, CDR1 is LGHDT, CDR2 YNNKEL (reference sequence). The CDR3 loop is CASSSAGSTQYF. In DNA, the CDR3 is TGTGCCAGCAGCTCTGCAGGAAGTACCCAGTACTTC.

The rearrangement joins TRBV7-3 to TRBJ2-3; D not certain. This CDR3 is built from 12 residues. Trimming removed 7 bases from V and 3 bases from J, with 8 bases in between. Germline V gene sequence: CDR1 SGHTA, CDR2 FQGTGA. The DNA of the CDR3 is TGTGCCAGCACCAGGATTACAGATACGCAGTATTTT. This encodes CASTRITDTQYF. The full variable domain, with the rest looked up from reference TRBV7-3 and TRBJ2-3, is GAGVSQTPSNKVTEKGKYVELRCDPISGHTALYWYRQSLGQGPEFLIYFQGTGAADDSGLPNDRFFAVRPEGSVSTLKIQRTERGDSAVYLCASTRITDTQYFGPGTRLTVL.

The CDR3 DNA follows: TGTGCCAGCAGCTTGCAGGACAGGGGGCTGGAGACCCAGTACTTC. Amino acids: CASSLQDRGLETQYF. The chain is built from TRBV5-6 and TRBJ2-5, with 11 positions matching TRBD1. Germline CDR1 reads SGHDT; CDR2 reads YYEEEE. The CDR3 has 15 residues. The V segment lost 1 base and the J segment 5 bases; nucleotides outside the gene matches: 4.

The chain links TRBV27 to TRBJ1-1; a weak D match, TRBD1 (6 bases). Trimming took 5 bases from V and 3 from J, leaving 10 bases between them. The CDR3 extends over 13 amino acids. Germline CDR1 MNHEY, CDR2 SMNVEV (reference sequence). CDR3: CASSRTGYTEAFF. The CDR3 DNA sequence: TGTGCCAGCAGTCGTACAGGGTACACTGAAGCTTTCTTT.

CDR3 in DNA: TGTGCCAGTAGACCGGTTTCAGGGGGGCCTAATGAAAAACTGTTTTTT. Its protein product is CASRPVSGGPNEKLFF. The chain is built from TRBV19 and TRBJ1-4; 7 bases agree with TRBD1. The germline gives CDR1 LNHDA, CDR2 SQIVND (reference sequence). This CDR3 comprises 16 residues. The ends lost 6 bases at V and 3 bases at J; junction bases unmatched: 10.